This is a list of T cell receptor beta chains from one sample in a study of blood T cell repertoires in COVID-19. TCRdb keeps only in-frame clones here, not all; method: immunoSEQ multiplex PCR. The repertoire includes roughly 570,000 clones, less than 90% of them detected once, and 7.8% sits in the top ten. Sequenced sample: peripheral blood. The receptors shown here come from a woman aged 45-65 years with COVID-19, enrolled during active disease. Both conserved end residues are part of each CDR3. The D gene is left open where the match is weak. Clone size is not always given. Where it is, it says once, few, many or a class for expanded clones.

V	size	D	length	J	DNA	CDR3
TRBV11-3	NA	TRBD1	13	TRBJ1-1	TGTGCCAGCAGATACCCCGGGACAGATGAAGCTTTCTTT	CASRYPGTDEAFF
TRBV24-1	NA	TRBD1	15	TRBJ1-3	TGTGCCACCAGTGATGATGCACAGGGGGGAAACACCATATATTTT	CATSDDAQGGNTIYF
TRBV11-3	NA	TRBD1	17	TRBJ2-3	TGTGCCAGCAGCTTAGACAACAGGGGGCTAAACACAGATACGCAGTATTTT	CASSLDNRGLNTDTQYF
TRBV5-4	NA	TRBD1	16	TRBJ1-6	TGTGCCAGCAGCGACGAAACAGGGGGCCAGGGTTCACCCCTCCACTTT	CASSDETGGQGSPLHF
TRBV5-1	few	NA	16	TRBJ1-1	TGCGCCAGCAGCTTATCTACTGTTTCTATGAACACTGAAGCTTTCTTT	CASSLSTVSMNTEAFF
TRBV5-6	few	TRBD1	15	TRBJ2-7	TGTGCCAGCAGCTCCCGGGACAGGGGTTCCTACGAGCAGTACTTC	CASSSRDRGSYEQYF
TRBV28	NA	NA	15	TRBJ1-5	TGTGCCAGCAGTTTATTAGGTCTCACAGGTCAGCCCCAGCATTTT	CASSLLGLTGQPQHF
TRBV29-1	NA	NA	15	TRBJ1-6	TGCAGCGACCTACCTTTAGACAGTAACAATTCACCCCTCCACTTT	CSDLPLDSNNSPLHF
TRBV29-1	NA	NA	12	TRBJ1-1	TGCAGCGTTCACGGTATGAACACTGAAGCTTTCTTT	CSVHGMNTEAFF
TRBV12-3/TRBV12-4	NA	NA	12	TRBJ1-2	TGTGCCAGCAGCTTAGGGGGGGGTGGCTACACCTTC	CASSLGGGGYTF
TRBV3-1/TRBV3-2	NA	TRBD2	16	TRBJ2-3	TGTGCCAGCAGCCCCAGGACTAGCGGGGGTACAGATACGCAGTATTTT	CASSPRTSGGTDTQYF
TRBV6-2/TRBV6-3	NA	NA	13	TRBJ1-3	TGTGCCAGCAGTCGGGACACGAGAAACACCATATATTTT	CASSRDTRNTIYF
TRBV5-4	NA	NA	14	TRBJ2-6	TGTGCCAGCAGCTTACCGGGGGAGAGAGCCGTCCTGACTTTC	CASSLPGERAVLTF